This entry lists 14 T cell receptor beta chains sequenced from one sample in a study of vaccination and CD4 T cells after COVID-19. CD4+ T cells that had been cultured provided DNA sequenced with the Oncomine TCR Beta short-read assay. A single record per CDR3 protein comes from TCRdb applying MiXCR to the PCR reads. The data hold about 18,000 distinct CDR3 sequences, with around 60% observed a single time. Treatment here: roughly 10-day PBMC culture with coronavirus spike peptide pools or control peptides (ViraFEST assay). Their recognized antigens are unknown. Sequencing used CD4+ T cells from blood, cultured in vitro, obtained before SARS-CoV-2 vaccination. The receptor set was obtained from a human donor who had recovered from COVID-19.

V usage is TRBV6-1 and J usage is TRBJ2-1, with D perhaps matching TRBD2 (5 bases). CDR3 length equals 17 residues. Germline CDR1 is MNHNS and CDR2 is SASEGT. V shed 2 bases and J shed 7 bases, with 21 bases lying between them. The CDR3 DNA is TGTGCCAGCAGTGAATTTTGGAGGTCGCCCGGTGAGAATGAGCAGTTCTTC. Translated: CASSEFWRSPGENEQFF.

The chain links TRBV4-1 to TRBJ1-5; perhaps TRBD1 as D (6 bases). In germline, CDR1 is MGHRA, CDR2 YSYEKL. CDR3 length: 15 amino acids. V lost 4 bases to trimming and J lost 4 bases, with 14 bases between them. CDR3 nucleotide sequence: TGCGCCAGCAGCCCCACAGGGTTTGGAAATCAGCCCCAGCATTTT. Amino acid sequence: CASSPTGFGNQPQHF.

This clonotype was picked up a small number of times. The V gene is TRBV6-2 or TRBV6-3, the J gene TRBJ2-3, with 8 bases that match TRBD1. The junction had 8 bases not matched to a gene; V was cut back by 5 bases and J by 4 bases. CDR1 is MNHEY and CDR2 is SVGEGT in the germline V gene. The CDR3 sequence is 15 residues long. CDR3 amino acids: CASSQGQGLSDTQYF. The CDR3 DNA is TGTGCCAGCAGTCAAGGACAGGGCCTTTCAGATACGCAGTATTTT.

The J gene is TRBJ1-1, the V gene TRBV6-1; D remains unclear. The CDR3 loop spans 14 amino acids. Trimming removed 2 bases at V and 6 bases at J, with 13 bases between. The germline gives CDR1 MNHNS, CDR2 SASEGT. As DNA, the CDR3 is TGTGCCAGCAGTGAATACGGAAGTGGAGCTGAAGCTTTCTTT. Translated: CASSEYGSGAEAFF.

The chain couples TRBV19 to TRBJ2-7; D gene uncertain. Trimming took off 2 bases at V and 0 bases at J, with 5 bases between the two ends. CDR3 length: 13 residues. Germline lookup yields CDR1 LNHDA and CDR2 SQIVND (reference sequence). The CDR3 sequence is CASSISVSYEQYF. The DNA of the CDR3 is TGTGCCAGTAGTATATCGGTCTCCTACGAGCAGTACTTC.

CDR3 sequence reads: CATRGGSETEAFF. The DNA for the CDR3 is TGTGCCACGAGAGGGGGTAGCGAAACTGAAGCTTTCTTT. This sequence joins TRBV24-1 and TRBJ1-1; weak D call: TRBD1 (6 bases). Germline-derived CDR1 and CDR2 are KGHDR and SFDVKD. The CDR3 has 13 residues. The germline V and J ends were trimmed by 10 bases and 5 bases, with 16 bases remaining between them.

The CDR3 DNA sequence: TGTGCCAGCAGCCTGAACTTGGAGTTCTTC. As protein: CASSLNLEFF. The genes are TRBV7-9 and TRBJ2-1; no clear D. CDR3 length: 10 residues. Germline lookup yields CDR1 SEHNR and CDR2 FQNEAQ (reference sequence). Trimming removed 5 bases at V and 14 bases at J, with 10 bases between.

This chain connects TRBV6-5 to TRBJ2-2; the D gene is possibly TRBD1 (6 bases). The ends were cut back, 2 bases at V and 5 bases at J, with 12 bases in the middle. Germline CDR1 is MNHEY and CDR2 is SVGAGI. This CDR3 region has 15 residues. CDR3 nucleotide sequence: TGTGCCAGCAGTTACCCAGGGGAAGGAACCGGGGAGCTGTTTTTT. Residues: CASSYPGEGTGELFF.

Judged by abundance, this clonotype is large. This chain uses TRBV20-1 with TRBJ1-2, with D unresolved. CDR1 is DFQATT and CDR2 is SNEGSKA in the germline V gene (reference sequence). The V gene lost 3 bases and the J gene lost 5 bases, with 19 bases spanning the gap. This CDR3 comprises 15 residues. CDR3 coding DNA: TGCAGTGCTAGTGAATGGGGTGGCGGATTATATGGCTACACCTTC. Its protein product is CSASEWGGGLYGYTF.

The V gene is TRBV19, the J gene TRBJ1-2; tentative D call: TRBD1 (6 bases). With 1 base removed from V and 2 bases from J, the gap between germline ends came to 11 bases. This CDR3 comprises 15 residues. Germline CDR1 reads LNHDA; CDR2 reads SQIVND (reference sequence). The CDR3 DNA is TGTGCCAGTAGTATAGTACCGGGACAAAACTATGGCTACACCTTC. Translating it yields CASSIVPGQNYGYTF.

The chain employs TRBV7-2 and TRBJ2-2; no clear D. This CDR3 spans 13 amino acids. Germline CDR1 reads SGHTA; CDR2 reads FQGNSA. Between the trimmed V and J ends, which lost 5 bases and 2 bases, there was a span of 6 bases. The CDR3 DNA is TGTGCCAGCAGCCGATATAACACCGGGGAGCTGTTTTTT. Its protein is CASSRYNTGELFF.

This chain connects TRBV7-2 to TRBJ2-4, with TRBD1 matching 10 bases. Unmatched junction bases numbered 2, after V lost 1 base and J lost 8 bases. Germline CDR1 reads SGHTA; CDR2 reads FQGNSA. CDR3 length: 14 residues. The CDR3 loop reads CASSLGQGADIQYF. The CDR3 DNA follows: TGTGCCAGCAGCTTAGGACAGGGGGCGGACATTCAGTACTTC.

The chain is built from TRBV7-8 and TRBJ2-1, with D possibly being TRBD2 (7 bases). From germline, CDR1 is SGHVS and CDR2 FQNEAQ. There are 15 residues in the CDR3. The germline V and J ends were trimmed by 3 bases and 2 bases, with 11 bases remaining between them. The CDR3 sequence is CASSFTGGAYNEQFF. CDR3 bases: TGTGCCAGCAGCTTTACGGGGGGCGCCTACAATGAGCAGTTCTTC.

J is TRBJ2-5 and V is TRBV6-2 or TRBV6-3; 7 bases map to TRBD2. Germline lookup yields CDR1 MNHEY and CDR2 SVGEGT. The length of the CDR3 is 16 residues. Trimming at V came to 8 bases and at J to 1 base, leaving 13 bases not matched to a gene. The CDR3 sequence is CASQKRLADFQETQYF. In DNA, the CDR3 is TGTGCCAGCCAGAAGAGACTAGCCGACTTCCAAGAGACCCAGTACTTC.